The entry below describes one TCR beta chain. Trimming removed 3 bases at V and 0 bases at J, with 8 bases between. The CDR3 is made up of 15 amino acids. Germline V gene data show CDR1 as SGHTA and CDR2 as FQGTGA. Profiling relied on immunoSEQ multiplex PCR, and the TCRdb table lists in-frame clones only, not all of them. Among 190,000 or so clones, 87% were seen once, and the ten largest hold roughly 0.85%. This record comes from a study of blood T cell repertoires in COVID-19. The wider study: T cells, B-cell-depleted T cells, or PBMCs provided the cDNA or gDNA that served as material.

This TCR was recovered from a woman younger than 30 who had recovered from COVID-19. V gene TRBV7-3 combines with J gene TRBJ2-2; no clear D. Sequencing was carried out using peripheral blood. CDR3 loop: CASSLSRTNTGELFF. CDR3 coding DNA: TGTGCCAGCAGCTTGTCGCGTACGAACACCGGGGAGCTGTTTTTT. Together with reference TRBV7-3 and TRBJ2-2, the CDR3 gives the full variable domain: GAGVSQTPSNKVTEKGKYVELRCDPISGHTALYWYRQSLGQGPEFLIYFQGTGAADDSGLPNDRFFAVRPEGSVSTLKIQRTERGDSAVYLCASSLSRTNTGELFFGEGSRLTVL.